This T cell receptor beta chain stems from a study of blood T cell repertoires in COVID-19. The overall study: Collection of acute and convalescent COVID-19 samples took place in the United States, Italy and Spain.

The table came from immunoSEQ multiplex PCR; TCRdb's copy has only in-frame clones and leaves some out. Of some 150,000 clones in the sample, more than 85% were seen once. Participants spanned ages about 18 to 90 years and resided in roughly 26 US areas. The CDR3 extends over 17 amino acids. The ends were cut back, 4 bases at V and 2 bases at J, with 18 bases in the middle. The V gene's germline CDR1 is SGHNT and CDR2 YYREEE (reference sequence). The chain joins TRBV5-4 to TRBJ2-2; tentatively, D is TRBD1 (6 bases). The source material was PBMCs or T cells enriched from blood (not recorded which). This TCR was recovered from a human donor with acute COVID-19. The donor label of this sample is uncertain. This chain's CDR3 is CASSLAWDTYNTGELFF. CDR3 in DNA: TGTGCCAGCAGCCTCGCGTGGGACACATACAACACCGGGGAGCTGTTTTTT.